What follows describes a single T cell receptor delta chain. This clone has just a few counts. The specificity of this receptor is unknown. It differs at one base from a far larger clone, so likely a read error. Distinct nucleotide sequences in the sample also encode this CDR3. These data originate in a study of gamma delta lymphoproliferative disorders and STAT genes (dated by TCRdb to 2016 to 2018). As for the study more broadly: The LymphoTrack Dx TCRG Assay was used to build gamma-chain libraries from a minimum of 50 ng of genomic DNA. Within a larger immunophenotypic and STAT-mutation study, TCR gamma and delta CDR3 repertoires were profiled by deep sequencing in Tgammadelta lymphoproliferative disease patients and healthy controls. Because no corresponding Invivoscribe delta assay was available, delta-chain libraries were prepared according to the standard operating procedure of the EuroClonality-NGS working group. A couple of gamma-chain samples and all delta-chain samples were sequenced twice to confirm results. Results and caveats for the whole study, not just this receptor: According to the authors, NGS specificity may be reduced at low frequencies, so whether leukemic clones are public or private needs confirmation. Leukemic cells were skewed toward terminal effectors, whereas control T cells likely spanned varied maturation stages, a difference potentially limiting comparisons between patients and controls. Nearly all major patient gamma and delta clonotypes were public, shared with at least one healthy donor; only two gamma clonotypes were private to disease. When whole repertoires were clustered, gamma repertoires from patients formed a group apart from those of healthy controls, but delta repertoires showed no separation between the groups.

From a lookup of the germline V gene, CDR1 and CDR2 are TSWWSYY and QGS. From its cysteine to its phenylalanine, the CDR3 spans 19 amino acids. Here the CDR3 DNA is all that survives: 57 bases in frame from base 1. In both library preparation methods, multiplex PCR was run with primers aimed at the conserved V and J regions of the TCR genes. Amplicons were purified, pooled and sequenced on an Illumina MiSeq platform. On the study's bioinformatics: V(D)J alignment, clonotype assembly and translation were done with MiXCR, while functionality assessment and CDR3 repertoire analyses were done with VDJtools. CDR3 was defined according to IMGT, and analyses were limited to productive sequences using functional genes, with ORF genes and pseudogenes excluded. A custom Python script was used to look across all patients and controls for identical amino acid CDR3s belonging to major clonotypes, meaning those with a frequency of >=5%. To compare clonotype frequencies between patients and controls, a one-sided non-parametric Wilcoxon test was applied. After TCRdb called clones again from the public reads with CATT, rows with identical DNA were merged. These V and J calls rely on TCRdb rather than the paper's analysis. The sample includes roughly 1,300 delta-chain clones, with more than 1.4% observed a single time. The ten top clones hold approximately 40% of the sample.

TCR sequencing was performed on genomic DNA from peripheral blood mononuclear cells isolated from patients and controls. Controls were approximately 23 healthy adult blood donors, with a median age of approximately 61 years and 12 males and around eleven females, matched to patients for age and sex. Sequencing input: blood. The rearranged segments are TRDV1 and TRDJ1; a tentative D call is TRDD1 (6 bases match). The source is a human donor in good health. In nucleotides, the sequence is TGTGCCCTTGGGGAAATCACTTTCCTGAAATACTGGAGTATCGATAAACTCATCTTT. Its translation reads: CALGEITFLKYWSIDKLIF.